These 3 T cell receptor beta chains were sequenced from one sample in a study of OX40 agonist ivuxolimab in advanced cancers. Only in-frame clones appear in the TCRdb table, and some are missing; sequencing was by immunoSEQ multiplex PCR. The sample carries approximately 84,000 clones, about nine tenths recorded once. The material was CD4+ or CD8+ T cells sorted from blood, obtained in a trial of the OX40 agonist ivuxolimab. All receptors derive from an adult with an advanced solid tumor such as melanoma, head and neck, liver or kidney cancer.

As for this clone: Germline is not matched at one junction end, which may reflect a read error. This rearrangement joins TRBV6-1 to TRBJ2-7; D may correspond to TRBD1 or TRBD2 (6 bases each). CDR3 length equals 14 residues. Germline CDR1 and CDR2: MNHNS and SASEGT. The CDR3 loop reads CASSEGGTFYEQYF. The CDR3 nucleotides are TGTGCCAGCAGCGAAGGGGGGACCTTCTACGAGCAGTACTTC.

The rearrangement uses TRBV11-2 and TRBJ1-5; D gene ambiguous. CDR1 and CDR2 (germline): SGHAT, FQNNGV. Trimming left V 5 bases short and J 0 bases short, with 8 bases between. There are 14 residues in the CDR3. The CDR3: CASSPVNSNQPQHF. CDR3 DNA: TGTGCCAGCAGCCCGGTCAATAGCAATCAGCCCCAGCATTTT.

The chain recombines TRBV10-3 with TRBJ2-7; 7 nucleotides match TRBD1. V lost 2 bases and J lost 2; bases outside the gene matches: 0. This CDR3 is 13 amino acids long. The V gene's germline CDR1 is ENHRY and CDR2 SYGVKD. CDR3 sequence reads: CAISEDRAYEQYF. CDR3 DNA: TGTGCCATCAGTGAGGACAGGGCCTACGAGCAGTACTTC.